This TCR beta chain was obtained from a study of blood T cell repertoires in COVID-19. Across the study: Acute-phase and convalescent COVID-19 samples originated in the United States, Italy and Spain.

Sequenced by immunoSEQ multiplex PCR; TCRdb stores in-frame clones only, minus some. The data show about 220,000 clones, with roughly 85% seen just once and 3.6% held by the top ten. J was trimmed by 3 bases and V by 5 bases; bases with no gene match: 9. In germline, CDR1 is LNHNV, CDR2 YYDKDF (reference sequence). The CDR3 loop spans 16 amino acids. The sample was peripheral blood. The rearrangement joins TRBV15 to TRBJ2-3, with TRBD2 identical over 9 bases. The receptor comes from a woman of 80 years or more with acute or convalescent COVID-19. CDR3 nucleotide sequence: TGTGCCACCAGCTTCCGTAGGACTAGCGAAACAGATACGCAGTATTTT. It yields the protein CATSFRRTSETDTQYF.